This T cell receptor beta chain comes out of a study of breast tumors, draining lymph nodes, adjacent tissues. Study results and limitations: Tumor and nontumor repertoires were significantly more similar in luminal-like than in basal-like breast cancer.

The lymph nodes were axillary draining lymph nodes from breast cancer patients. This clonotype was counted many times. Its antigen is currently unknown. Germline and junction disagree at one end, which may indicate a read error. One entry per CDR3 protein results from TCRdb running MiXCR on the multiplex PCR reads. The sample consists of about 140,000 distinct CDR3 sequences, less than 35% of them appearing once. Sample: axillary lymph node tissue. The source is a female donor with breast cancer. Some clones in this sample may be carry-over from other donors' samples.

CDR3 amino acids: CASSLVFPGKVGYPF. CDR3 DNA sequence: TGTGCCAGCAGCTTAGTCTTCCCAGGGAAGGTCGGCTACCCCTTC. J is TRBJ1-2 and V is TRBV7-9; possible D gene TRBD1, 5 bases. The germline V gene has CDR1 SEHNR and CDR2 FQNEAQ (reference sequence). The CDR3 contains 15 residues.